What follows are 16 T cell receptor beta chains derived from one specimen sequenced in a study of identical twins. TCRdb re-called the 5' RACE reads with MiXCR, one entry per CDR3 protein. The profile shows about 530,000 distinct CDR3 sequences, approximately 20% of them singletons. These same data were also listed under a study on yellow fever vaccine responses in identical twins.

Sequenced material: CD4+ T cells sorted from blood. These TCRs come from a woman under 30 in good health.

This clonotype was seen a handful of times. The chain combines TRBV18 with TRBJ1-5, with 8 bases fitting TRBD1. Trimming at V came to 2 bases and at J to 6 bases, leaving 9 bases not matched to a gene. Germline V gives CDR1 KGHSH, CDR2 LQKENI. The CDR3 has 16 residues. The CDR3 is CASSPKHRGSPQPQHF. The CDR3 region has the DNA TGTGCCAGCTCACCAAAACACAGGGGGTCCCCTCAGCCCCAGCATTTT. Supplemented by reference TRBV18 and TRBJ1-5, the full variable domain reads NAGVMQNPRHLVRRRGQEARLRCSPMKGHSHVYWYRQLPEEGLKFMVYLQKENIIDESGMPKERFSAEFPKEGPSILRIQQVVRGDSAAYFCASSPKHRGSPQPQHFGDGTRLSIL.

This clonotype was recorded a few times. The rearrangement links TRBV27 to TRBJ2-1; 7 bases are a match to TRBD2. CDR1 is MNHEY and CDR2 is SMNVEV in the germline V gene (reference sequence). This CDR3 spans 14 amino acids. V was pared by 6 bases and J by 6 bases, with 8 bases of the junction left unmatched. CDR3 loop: CASRPGLWGNEQFF. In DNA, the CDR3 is TGTGCCAGCAGACCGGGACTATGGGGCAATGAGCAGTTCTTC.

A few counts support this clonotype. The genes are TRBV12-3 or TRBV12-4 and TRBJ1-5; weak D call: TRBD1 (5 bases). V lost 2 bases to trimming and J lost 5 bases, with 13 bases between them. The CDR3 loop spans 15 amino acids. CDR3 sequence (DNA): TGTGCCAGCAGTTTAAGGCAGCGGGGGGATCAGCCCCAGCATTTT. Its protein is CASSLRQRGDQPQHF.

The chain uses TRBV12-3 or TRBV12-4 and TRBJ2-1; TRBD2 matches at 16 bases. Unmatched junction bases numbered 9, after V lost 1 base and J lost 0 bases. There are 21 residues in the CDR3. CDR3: CASSLVLRGLAGGYSYNEQFF. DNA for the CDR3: TGTGCCAGCAGTTTAGTCCTTCGGGGACTAGCGGGGGGGTACTCCTACAATGAGCAGTTCTTC.

Here the CDR3 reads CASSLQFGELGYTF. For the CDR3, the DNA is TGTGCCAGCAGTTTACAGTTTGGGGAGCTTGGCTACACCTTC. The rearrangement uses TRBV12-3 or TRBV12-4 and TRBJ1-2; no definite D call. The germline V and J ends were trimmed by 2 bases and 7 bases, with 14 bases remaining between them. The CDR3 loop spans 14 amino acids.

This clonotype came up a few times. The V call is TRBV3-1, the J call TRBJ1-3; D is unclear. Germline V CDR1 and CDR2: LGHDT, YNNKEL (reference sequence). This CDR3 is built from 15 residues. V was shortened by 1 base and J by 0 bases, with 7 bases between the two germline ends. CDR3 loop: CASSQGQSSGNTIYF. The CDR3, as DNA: TGTGCCAGCAGCCAAGGGCAGAGCTCTGGAAACACCATATATTTT.

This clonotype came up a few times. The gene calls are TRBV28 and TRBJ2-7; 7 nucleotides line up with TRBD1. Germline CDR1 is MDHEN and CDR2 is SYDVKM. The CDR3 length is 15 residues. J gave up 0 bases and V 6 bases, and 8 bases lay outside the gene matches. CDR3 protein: CASSPGDRNSYEQYV. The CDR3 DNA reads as TGTGCCAGCAGCCCAGGGGACAGAAACTCCTACGAGCAGTACGTC.

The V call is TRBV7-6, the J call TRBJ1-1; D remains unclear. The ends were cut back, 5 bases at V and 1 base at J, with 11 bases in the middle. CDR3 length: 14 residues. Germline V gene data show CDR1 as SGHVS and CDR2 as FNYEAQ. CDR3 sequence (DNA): TGTGCCAGCAGCCCCCAGGAGAAGAACACTGAAGCTTTCTTT. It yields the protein CASSPQEKNTEAFF.

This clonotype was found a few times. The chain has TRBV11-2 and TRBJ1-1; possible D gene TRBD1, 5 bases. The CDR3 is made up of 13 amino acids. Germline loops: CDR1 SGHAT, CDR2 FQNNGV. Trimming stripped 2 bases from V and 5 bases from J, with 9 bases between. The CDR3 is CASSLRPGTEAFF. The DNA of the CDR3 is TGTGCCAGCAGCTTACGACCAGGGACTGAAGCTTTCTTT.

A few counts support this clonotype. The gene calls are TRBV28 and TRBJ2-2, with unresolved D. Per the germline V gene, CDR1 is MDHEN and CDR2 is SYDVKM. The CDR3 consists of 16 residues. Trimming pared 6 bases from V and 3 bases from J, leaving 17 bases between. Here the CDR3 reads CASRLRWTDYTGELFF. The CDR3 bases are TGTGCCAGCAGACTCCGGTGGACCGACTACACCGGGGAGCTGTTTTTT.

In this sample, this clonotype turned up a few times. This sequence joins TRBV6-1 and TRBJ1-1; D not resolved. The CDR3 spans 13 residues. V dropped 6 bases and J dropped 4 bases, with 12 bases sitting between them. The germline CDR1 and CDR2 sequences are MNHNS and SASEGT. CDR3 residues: CASSAQRGTEAFF. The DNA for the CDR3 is TGTGCCAGCAGCGCACAACGGGGCACTGAAGCTTTCTTT.

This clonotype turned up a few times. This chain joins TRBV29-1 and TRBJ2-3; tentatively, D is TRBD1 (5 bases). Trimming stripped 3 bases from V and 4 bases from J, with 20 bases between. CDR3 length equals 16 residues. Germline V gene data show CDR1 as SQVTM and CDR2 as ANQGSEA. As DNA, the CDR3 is TGCAGCGTTGAGTTTCCCTGGCAGGGAACCGCAGATACGCAGTATTTT. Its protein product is CSVEFPWQGTADTQYF.

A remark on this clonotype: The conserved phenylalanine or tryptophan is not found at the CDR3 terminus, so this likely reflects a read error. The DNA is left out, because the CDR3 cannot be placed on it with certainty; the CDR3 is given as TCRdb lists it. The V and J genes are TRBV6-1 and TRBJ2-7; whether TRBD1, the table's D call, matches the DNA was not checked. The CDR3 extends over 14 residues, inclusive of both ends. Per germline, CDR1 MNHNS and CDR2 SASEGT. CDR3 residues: CASSGDLPGSAFPA.

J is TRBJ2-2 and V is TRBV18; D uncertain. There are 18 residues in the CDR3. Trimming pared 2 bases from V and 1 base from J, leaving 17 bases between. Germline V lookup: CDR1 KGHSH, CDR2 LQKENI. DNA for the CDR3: TGTGCCAGCTCACCATTCGTCGGAGCAGCCGAGAACACCGGGGAGCTGTTTTTT. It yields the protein CASSPFVGAAENTGELFF.

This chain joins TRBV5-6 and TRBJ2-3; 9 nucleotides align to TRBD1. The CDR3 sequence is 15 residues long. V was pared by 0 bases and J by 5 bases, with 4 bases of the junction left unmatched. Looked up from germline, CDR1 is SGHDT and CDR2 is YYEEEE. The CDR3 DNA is TGTGCCAGCAGCTTGGAAGGACAGGGGAGAGATACGCAGTATTTT. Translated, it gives CASSLEGQGRDTQYF.

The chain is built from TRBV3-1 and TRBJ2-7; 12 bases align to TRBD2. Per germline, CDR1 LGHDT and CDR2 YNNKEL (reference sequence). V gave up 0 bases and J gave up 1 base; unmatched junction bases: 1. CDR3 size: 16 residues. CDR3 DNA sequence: TGTGCCAGCAGCCAAGAACTAGCGGGAGGTTCCTACGAGCAGTACTTC. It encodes CASSQELAGGSYEQYF.